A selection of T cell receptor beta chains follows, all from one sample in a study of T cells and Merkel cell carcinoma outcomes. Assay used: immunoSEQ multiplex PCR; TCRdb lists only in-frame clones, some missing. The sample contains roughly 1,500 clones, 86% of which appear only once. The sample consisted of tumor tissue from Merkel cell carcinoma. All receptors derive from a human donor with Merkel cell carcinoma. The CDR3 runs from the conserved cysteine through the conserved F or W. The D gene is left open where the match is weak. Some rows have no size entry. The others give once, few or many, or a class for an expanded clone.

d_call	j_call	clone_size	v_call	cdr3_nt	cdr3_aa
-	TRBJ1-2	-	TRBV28	TGTGCCAGCGGAAACAGAGTTTCCGGCTACACCTTC	CASGNRVSGYTF
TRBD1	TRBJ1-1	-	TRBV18	TGTGCCAGCTCACCTGACAGGGACACTGAAGCTTTCTTT	CASSPDRDTEAFF
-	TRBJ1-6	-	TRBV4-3	TGCGCCAGCAGCCAAGGTCTACCGAGCTCCTATAATTCACCCCTCCACTTT	CASSQGLPSSYNSPLHF
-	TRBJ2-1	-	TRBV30	TGTGCCTGGCTTAGGGGGATCTACAATAAGCAGTTCTTC	CAWLRGIYNKQFF
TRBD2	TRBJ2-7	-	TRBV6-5	TGTGCCAGCAGTTACACGGGGGGTGGAGAGCAGTACTTC	CASSYTGGGEQYF
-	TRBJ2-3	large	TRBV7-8	TGTGCCAGCAGCTTTTATCCCACAGATACGCAGTATTTT	CASSFYPTDTQYF
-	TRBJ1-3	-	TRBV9	TGTGCCAGCAGCGTAGGGGTAAACTCTGGAAACACCATATATTTT	CASSVGVNSGNTIYF
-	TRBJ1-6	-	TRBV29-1	TGCAGCGTTGAAGAACCAGGACCCCTCCGGGGGGTTGATTCACCCCTCCACTTT	CSVEEPGPLRGVDSPLHF
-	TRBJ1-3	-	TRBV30	TGTGCCTGGAGTGTACAAGGGGCCGGGGGAAACACCATATATTTT	CAWSVQGAGGNTIYF
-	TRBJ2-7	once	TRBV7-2	TGTGCCAGCAGCTTAGCGACAGTTACCTACGAGCAGTACTTC	CASSLATVTYEQYF
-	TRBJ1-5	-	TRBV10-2	TGCGCCAGCAGCCGGGAGGGCAATCAGCCCCAGCATTTT	CASSREGNQPQHF
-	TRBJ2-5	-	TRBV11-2	TGTGCCAGCAGCTTAGATAGTACAGGGCAAGAGACCCAGTACTTC	CASSLDSTGQETQYF
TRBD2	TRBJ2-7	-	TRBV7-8	TGTGCCAGCAGCTTACGCTCTAGCGGACTTCCCTACGAGCAGTACTTT	CASSLRSSGLPYEQYF
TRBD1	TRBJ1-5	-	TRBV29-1	TGCAGCGTGGCCATAACCGGGACAGGGGGCGATCAGCCCCAGCATTTT	CSVAITGTGGDQPQHF
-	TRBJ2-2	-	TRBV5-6	TGTGCCAGCAGCCCGGGGTGGAAGACCAACACCGGGGAGCTGTTTTTT	CASSPGWKTNTGELFF
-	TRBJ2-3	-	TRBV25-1	TGTGCCAGCACCATGGACGGGGGTACGCAGTATTTT	CASTMDGGTQYF
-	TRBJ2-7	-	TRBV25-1	TGTGCCAGCAGTGGGCTAACAGACCCCTTACACCACGAGCAGTACTTC	CASSGLTDPLHHEQYF
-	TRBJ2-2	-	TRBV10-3	TGTGCCATCATGACGAACACCGGGGAGCTGTTTTTT	CAIMTNTGELFF
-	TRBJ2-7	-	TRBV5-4	TGTGCCAGCAGCTTAACAGCTGACTCCTACGAGCAGTACTTC	CASSLTADSYEQYF
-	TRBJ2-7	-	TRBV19	TGTGCCAGTAGCGAGGGGGGGTCCGGGTTCGAGCAGTACTTC	CASSEGGSGFEQYF
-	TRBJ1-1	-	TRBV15	TGTGCCACCAGCAGAGTACAGGTACTATCTGAAGCTTTCTTT	CATSRVQVLSEAFF
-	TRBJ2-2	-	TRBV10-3	TGTGCCATCAGAAACCGAAACCAAAACACCGGGGAGCTGTTTTTT	CAIRNRNQNTGELFF
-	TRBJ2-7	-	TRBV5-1	TGCGCCAGCAGCCCTCGAATCGGCGGGTCCTACGAGCAGTACTTC	CASSPRIGGSYEQYF
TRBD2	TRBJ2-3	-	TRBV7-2	TGTGCCAGCAGCTTAGGGGTTAGCAGCGGGGGCCACACAGATACGCAGTATTTT	CASSLGVSSGGHTDTQYF
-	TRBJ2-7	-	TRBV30	TGTGCCTGGAGGCGTAGCAGCGGCGAGCAGTACTTC	CAWRRSSGEQYF
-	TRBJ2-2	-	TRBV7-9	TGTGCCAGCAGCTTAGCGGGACTCAACACCGGGGAGCTGTTTTTT	CASSLAGLNTGELFF
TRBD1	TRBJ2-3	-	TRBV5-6	TGTGCCAGCAGCTTGTGGCAGGGGGCCAGCACAGATACGCAGTATTTT	CASSLWQGASTDTQYF
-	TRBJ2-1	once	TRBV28	TGTGTCAGCAGCCTTCTAAAAGGGTACAATGAGCAGTTCTTC	CVSSLLKGYNEQFF
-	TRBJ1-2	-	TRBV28	TGTGCCAGCAATTGGGGGAGCTATGGCTACACCTTC	CASNWGSYGYTF
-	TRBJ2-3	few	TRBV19	TGTGCCAGTAGTCTTGGGGAGGGCACAGATACGCAGTATTTT	CASSLGEGTDTQYF
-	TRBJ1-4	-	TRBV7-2	TGTGCCAGCAGCTTAGGGGGAAATACTAATGAAAAACTGTTTTTT	CASSLGGNTNEKLFF
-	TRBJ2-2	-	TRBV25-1	TGTGCCAGCAGTGAAGGCACCACCACCGGGGAGCTGTTTTTT	CASSEGTTTGELFF
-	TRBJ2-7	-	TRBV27	TGTGCCAGCAGTTTATCTAGCAGGGTAGAGCAGTACTTC	CASSLSSRVEQYF
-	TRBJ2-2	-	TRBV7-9	TGTGCCAGCAGCTTAGCGGGCCTGAACACCGGGGAGCTGTTTTTT	CASSLAGLNTGELFF
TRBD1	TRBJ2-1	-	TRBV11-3	TGTGCCAGCAGCGCTAGAAGTCGACAGGGGAGCTACAATGAGCAGTTCTTC	CASSARSRQGSYNEQFF
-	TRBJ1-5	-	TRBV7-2	TGTGCCAGCAGCTTAGTTGTGGGGGACAATCAGCCCCAGCATTTT	CASSLVVGDNQPQHF
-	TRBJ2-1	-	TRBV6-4	TGTGCCAGCAGGGGGGGCAATGAGCAGTTCTTC	CASRGGNEQFF
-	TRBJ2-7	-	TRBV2	TGTGCCAGCAGCGGGGGCATCGGGGGCATCTACGAGCAGTACTTC	CASSGGIGGIYEQYF
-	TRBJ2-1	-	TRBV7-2	TGTACCAGCAGCTTTTACAATGAGCAGTTCTTC	CTSSFYNEQFF
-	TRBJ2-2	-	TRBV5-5	TGTGCCAGCAGCTATACCGGGGAGCTGTTTTTT	CASSYTGELFF
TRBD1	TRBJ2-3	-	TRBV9	TGTGCCAGCAGCGTCCTAACAGGGGGCACAGATACGCAGTATTTT	CASSVLTGGTDTQYF
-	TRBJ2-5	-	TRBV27	TGTGCCAACAGTTTCCGATCTAGGAGGGAGACCCAGTACTTC	CANSFRSRRETQYF
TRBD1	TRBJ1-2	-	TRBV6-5	TGTGCCAGCAGTTACTCTCGCTCAGACAGGGACGGCTACACCTTC	CASSYSRSDRDGYTF
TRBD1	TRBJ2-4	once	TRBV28	TGTGCCAGCGACAGGGCCTTTGGGGACATTCAGTACTTC	CASDRAFGDIQYF
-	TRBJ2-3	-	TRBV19	TGTGCCAGTAACGACAGAAGAAGCACAGATACGCAGTATTTT	CASNDRRSTDTQYF
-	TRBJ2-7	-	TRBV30	TGTGCCTGGAGTGGACAGGACTCCTACGAGCAGTACTTC	CAWSGQDSYEQYF
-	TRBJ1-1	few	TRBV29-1	TGCAGCTCCTCCGAGGGAGACACTGAAGCTTTCTTT	CSSSEGDTEAFF
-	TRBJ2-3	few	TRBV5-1	TGCGCCAGCAGCTCCCTGTGGCAGGGAACAGATACGCAGTATTTT	CASSSLWQGTDTQYF
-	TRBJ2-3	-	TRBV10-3	TGTGCCATCAGTGAGGAGACAGATACGCAGTATTTT	CAISEETDTQYF
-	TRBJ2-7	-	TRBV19	TGTGCCAGCAGGGGCTACGACGAGCAGTACTTC	CASRGYDEQYF
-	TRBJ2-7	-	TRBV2	TGTGCCAGCAGTGTTAGCGCAAGCTCCTACGAGCAGTACTTC	CASSVSASSYEQYF
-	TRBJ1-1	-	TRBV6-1	TGTGCCAGCCAACACACCACGACAGGGAACACTGAAGCTTTCTTT	CASQHTTTGNTEAFF
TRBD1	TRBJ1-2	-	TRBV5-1	TGCGCCAGCAGCCTGGGGACAGGGGACTATGGCTACACCTTC	CASSLGTGDYGYTF
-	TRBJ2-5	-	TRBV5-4	TGTGCCAGCAGCACCGGGGGTAGCCAAGAGACCCAGTACTTC	CASSTGGSQETQYF